The clone carrying this T cell receptor (beta chain) was observed a few times. Genomic DNA of every subset was divided equally among multiple immunoSEQ plates. The assay was immunoSEQ multiplex PCR, and TCRdb's table has in-frame clones only and misses some. The sample yields roughly 1 million clones, roughly 75% seen once. The data were obtained in a study of shared clonotypes between healthy human individuals. V was cut by 4 bases and J by 0 bases, with 7 bases left in between. The CDR3 extends over 13 amino acids. The germline CDR1 and CDR2 sequences are SGHNT and YYREEE (reference sequence). Material: memory CD4+ T cells sorted from blood. Subset noted: CD45RA-negative fraction. The receptor was derived from a man aged 18 to 35 in good health. The rearrangement links TRBV5-4 to TRBJ1-1; unclear D gene. The CDR3 here is CASSPDLNTEAFF. CDR3 DNA sequence: TGTGCCAGCAGCCCAGATTTGAACACTGAAGCTTTCTTT.